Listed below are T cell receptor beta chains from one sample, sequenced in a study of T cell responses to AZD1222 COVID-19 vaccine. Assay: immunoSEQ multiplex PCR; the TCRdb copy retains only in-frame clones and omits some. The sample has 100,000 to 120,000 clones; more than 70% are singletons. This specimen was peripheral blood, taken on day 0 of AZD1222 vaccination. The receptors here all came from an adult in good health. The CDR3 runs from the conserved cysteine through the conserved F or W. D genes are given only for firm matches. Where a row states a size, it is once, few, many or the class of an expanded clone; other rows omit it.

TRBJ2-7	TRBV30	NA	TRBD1	TGTGCCTGGAGTGTATTTGGGACAGGGGGTAGTACCTACGAGCAGTACTTC	CAWSVFGTGGSTYEQYF
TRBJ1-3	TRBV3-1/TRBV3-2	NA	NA	TGTGCCAGCAGCCAAGGTGGGGCGGCTGGAAACACCATATATTTT	CASSQGGAAGNTIYF
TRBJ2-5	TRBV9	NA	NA	TGTGCCAGCAGCGGTTGGACCCGCCAAGAGACCCAGTACTTC	CASSGWTRQETQYF
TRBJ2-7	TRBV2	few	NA	TGTGCCAGCAGCGACGCGGTTGACAGATACGAGCAGTACTTC	CASSDAVDRYEQYF
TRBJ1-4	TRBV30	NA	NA	TGTGCCTGGAGGACTCGCACTAATGAAAAACTGTTTTTT	CAWRTRTNEKLFF
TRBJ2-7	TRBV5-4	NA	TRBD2	TGTGCCAGCAGCTTGACCCTAGCGGGAGCCACCGAGCAGTACTTC	CASSLTLAGATEQYF
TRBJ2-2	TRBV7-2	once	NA	TGTGCCAGCAGCTCCGGTTCGGGAACCGGGGAGCTGTTTTTT	CASSSGSGTGELFF
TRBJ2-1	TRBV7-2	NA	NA	TGTGCCAGCAGCCCGGGGGCGGGGGAGCAGTTCTTC	CASSPGAGEQFF
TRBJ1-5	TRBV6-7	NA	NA	TGTGCCAGTCGACTGCTCCGGGAAGGTCGGAGCAATTTTTGGTTTCGGCCCCAGCATTTT	CASRLLREGRSNFWFRPQHF
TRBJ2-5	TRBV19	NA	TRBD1	TGTGCCAGTAGTATAACCCGGACAGGGAGGCAAGAGACCCAGTACTTC	CASSITRTGRQETQYF
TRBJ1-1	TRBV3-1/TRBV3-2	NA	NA	TGTGCCAGCAGCGAAACCTCGGACAGATTAACTGAAGCTTTCTTT	CASSETSDRLTEAFF
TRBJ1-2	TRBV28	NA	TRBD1	TGTGCCAGCAGCCTCACAGGGGAGAGGCGGGGCTACACCTTC	CASSLTGERRGYTF
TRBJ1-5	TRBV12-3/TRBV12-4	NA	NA	TGTGCCAGCACCGGATCGGTCCCGCCCCAGCATTTT	CASTGSVPPQHF
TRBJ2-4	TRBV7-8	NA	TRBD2	TGTGCCAGCAGCTTAGAAGGGCGGGGGGGACCAATAGCCAAAAACATTCAGTACTTC	CASSLEGRGGPIAKNIQYF
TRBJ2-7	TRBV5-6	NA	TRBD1	TGTGCCAGCAGCGGGGGGACAGGGGGAAGCTCCTACGAGCAGTACTTC	CASSGGTGGSSYEQYF
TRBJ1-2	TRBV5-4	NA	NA	TGTGCCAGCAGCCACCGGGGGACTAACTATGGCTACACCTTC	CASSHRGTNYGYTF
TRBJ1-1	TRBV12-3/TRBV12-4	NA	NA	TGTGCCAGCAGTTTGGGGGTGGCTTTCTTT	CASSLGVAFF
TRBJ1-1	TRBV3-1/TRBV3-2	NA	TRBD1	TGTGCCAGCAGCACGGGACAGGTGGGCACTGAAGCTTTCTTT	CASSTGQVGTEAFF
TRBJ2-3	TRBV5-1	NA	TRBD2	TGCGCCAGCAGCGCCGGGACTAGTATCACAGATACGCAGTATTTT	CASSAGTSITDTQYF
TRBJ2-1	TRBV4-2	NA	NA	TGTGCCAGCAGCCAAGATCCGGGGTCGGAATGGGCCCGGTTCCAACCCTACAATGAGCAGTTCTTC	CASSQDPGSEWARFQPYNEQFF
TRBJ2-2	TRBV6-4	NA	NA	TGTGCCAGCAGTGACTCTATTGGCGGGGAGCTGTTTTTT	CASSDSIGGELFF
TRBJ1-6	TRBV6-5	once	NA	TGTGCCAGCAGTTCTGGACAGCCCCGAGGGGATTCACCCCTCCACTTT	CASSSGQPRGDSPLHF
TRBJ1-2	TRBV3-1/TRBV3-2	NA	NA	TGTGCCAGCAGCCCAACGGACAGAATAAGGTATGGCTACACCTTC	CASSPTDRIRYGYTF
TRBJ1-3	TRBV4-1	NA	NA	TGCGCCAGCAGCCTATTCAGCTCTTCTGGAAACACCATATATTTT	CASSLFSSSGNTIYF
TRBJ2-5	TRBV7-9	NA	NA	TGTGCCAGCAGCGATACCCGGGGGGCTGGAGAGACCCAGTACTTC	CASSDTRGAGETQYF
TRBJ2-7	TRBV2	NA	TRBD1	TGTGCCAGCACCAAGGACAGGGCCAACGAGCAGTACTTC	CASTKDRANEQYF
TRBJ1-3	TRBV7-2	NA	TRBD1	TGTGCCAGCAGCCCCACGGGACAGTTCTCTGGAAACACCATATATTTT	CASSPTGQFSGNTIYF
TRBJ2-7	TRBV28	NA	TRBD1	TGTGCCAGCACTCCGGGCCCCGGGACAGGGAGCTTCGACGAGCAGTACTTC	CASTPGPGTGSFDEQYF
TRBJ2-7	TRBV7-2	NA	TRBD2	TGTGCCAGCAGCGCGCTAGCGGGGGGCTACGAGCAGTACTTC	CASSALAGGYEQYF
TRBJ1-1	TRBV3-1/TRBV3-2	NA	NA	TGTGCCAGCAGCCCACCGAGGCAACAGGGTCGGGCTTTCTTT	CASSPPRQQGRAFF
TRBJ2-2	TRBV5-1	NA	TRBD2	TGCGCCAGCAGCTTTTGGGGGGGAACCGGGGAGCTGTTTTTT	CASSFWGGTGELFF
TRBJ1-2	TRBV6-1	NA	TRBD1	TGTGCCAGCAGTGACCCTGGACAGGGGAACTATGGCTACACCTTC	CASSDPGQGNYGYTF
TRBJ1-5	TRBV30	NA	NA	TGTGCCTGTTCCCGGGGGGGTCAGCCCCAGCATTTT	CACSRGGQPQHF
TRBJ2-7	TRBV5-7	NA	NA	TGTGCCAGCAGCTCGAGACAGTACTTC	CASSSRQYF
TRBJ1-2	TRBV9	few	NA	TGTGCCAGCAGCCGGGGGGTTTTAAGAGGCTATGGCTACACCTTC	CASSRGVLRGYGYTF
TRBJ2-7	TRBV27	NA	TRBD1	TGTGCCAGCAGTTCGCCGGGACAGGTTACCTACGAGCAGTACTTC	CASSSPGQVTYEQYF